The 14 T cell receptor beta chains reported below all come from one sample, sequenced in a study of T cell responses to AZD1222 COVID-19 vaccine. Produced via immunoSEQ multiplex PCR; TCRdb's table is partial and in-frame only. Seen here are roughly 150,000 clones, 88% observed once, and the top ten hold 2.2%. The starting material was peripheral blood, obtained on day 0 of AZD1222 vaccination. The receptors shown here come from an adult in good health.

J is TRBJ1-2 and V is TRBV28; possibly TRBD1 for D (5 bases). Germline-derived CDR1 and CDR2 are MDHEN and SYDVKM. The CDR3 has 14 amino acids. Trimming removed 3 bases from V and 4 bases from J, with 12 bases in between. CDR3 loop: CASSFGRAGYGYTF. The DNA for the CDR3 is TGTGCCAGCAGTTTCGGCAGGGCGGGCTATGGCTACACCTTC.

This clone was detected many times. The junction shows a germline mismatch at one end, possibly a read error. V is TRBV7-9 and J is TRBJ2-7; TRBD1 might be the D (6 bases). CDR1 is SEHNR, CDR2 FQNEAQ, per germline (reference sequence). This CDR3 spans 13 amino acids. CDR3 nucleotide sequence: TGTGCCAGCAGCTTAGAAGGGAAGGGGGATACCCGATTC. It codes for CASSLEGKGDTRF.

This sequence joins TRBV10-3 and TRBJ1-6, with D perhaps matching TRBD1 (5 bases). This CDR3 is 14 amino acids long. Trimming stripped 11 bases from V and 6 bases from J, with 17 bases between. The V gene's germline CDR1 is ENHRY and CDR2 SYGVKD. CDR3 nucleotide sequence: TGTGCCTCCCAGGGCAATATCGGTAATTCACCCCTCCACTTT. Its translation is CASQGNIGNSPLHF.

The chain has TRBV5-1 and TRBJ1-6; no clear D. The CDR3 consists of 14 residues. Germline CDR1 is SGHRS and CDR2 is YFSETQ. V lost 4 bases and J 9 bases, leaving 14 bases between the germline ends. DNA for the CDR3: TGCGCCAGCAGCGCGGATTCATCAGGTTCACCCCTCCACTTT. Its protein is CASSADSSGSPLHF.

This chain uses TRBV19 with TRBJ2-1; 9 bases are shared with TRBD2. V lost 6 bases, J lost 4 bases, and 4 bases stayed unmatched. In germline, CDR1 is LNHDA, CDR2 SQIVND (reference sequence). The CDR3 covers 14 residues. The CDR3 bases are TGTGCCAGTAGGGCGGGAGGGTCTTACAATGAGCAGTTCTTC. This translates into CASRAGGSYNEQFF.

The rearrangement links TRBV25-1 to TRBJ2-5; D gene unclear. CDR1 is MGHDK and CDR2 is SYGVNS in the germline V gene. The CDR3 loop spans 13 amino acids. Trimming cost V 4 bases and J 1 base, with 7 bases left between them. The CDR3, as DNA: TGTGCCAGCAGTGCTTACGGCCAAGAGACCCAGTACTTC. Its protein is CASSAYGQETQYF.

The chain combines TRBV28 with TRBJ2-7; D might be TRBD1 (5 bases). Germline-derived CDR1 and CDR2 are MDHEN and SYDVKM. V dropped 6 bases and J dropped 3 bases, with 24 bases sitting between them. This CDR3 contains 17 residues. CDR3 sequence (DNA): TGTGCCAGCAGCCTACTGTCCCTCAAAGACAGAGGCTACGAGCAGTACTTC. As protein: CASSLLSLKDRGYEQYF.

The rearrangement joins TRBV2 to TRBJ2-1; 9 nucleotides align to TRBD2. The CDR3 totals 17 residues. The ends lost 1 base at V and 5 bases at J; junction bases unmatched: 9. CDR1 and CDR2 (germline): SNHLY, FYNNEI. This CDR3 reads CASSEESGGRAHNEQFF. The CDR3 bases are TGTGCCAGCAGTGAAGAGAGCGGCGGGAGGGCCCACAATGAGCAGTTCTTC.

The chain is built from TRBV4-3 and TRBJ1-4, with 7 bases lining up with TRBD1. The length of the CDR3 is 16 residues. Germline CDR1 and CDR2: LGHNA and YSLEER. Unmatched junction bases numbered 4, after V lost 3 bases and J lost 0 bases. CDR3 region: CASSQGQSPTNEKLFF. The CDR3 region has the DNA TGCGCCAGCAGCCAGGGACAGTCCCCAACTAATGAAAAACTGTTTTTT.

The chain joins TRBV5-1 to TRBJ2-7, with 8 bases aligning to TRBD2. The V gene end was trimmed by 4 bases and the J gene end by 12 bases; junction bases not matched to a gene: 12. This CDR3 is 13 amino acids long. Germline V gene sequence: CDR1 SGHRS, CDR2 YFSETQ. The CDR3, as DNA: TGCGCCAGCAGCGTCGGACTAGCATCCAATTCGTACTTC. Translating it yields CASSVGLASNSYF.

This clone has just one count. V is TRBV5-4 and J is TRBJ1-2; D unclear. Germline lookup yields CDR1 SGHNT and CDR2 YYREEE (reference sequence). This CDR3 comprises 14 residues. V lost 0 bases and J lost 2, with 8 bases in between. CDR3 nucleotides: TGTGCCAGCAGCTTGGGTAGTAGAAACTATGGCTACACCTTC. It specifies CASSLGSRNYGYTF.

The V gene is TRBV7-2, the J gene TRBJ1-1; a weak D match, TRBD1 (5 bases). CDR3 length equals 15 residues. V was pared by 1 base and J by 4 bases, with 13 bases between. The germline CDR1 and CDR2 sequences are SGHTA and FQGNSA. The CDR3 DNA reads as TGTGCCAGCAGCTTAGGGCAGGGCCTGGGCACTGAAGCTTTCTTT. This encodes CASSLGQGLGTEAFF.

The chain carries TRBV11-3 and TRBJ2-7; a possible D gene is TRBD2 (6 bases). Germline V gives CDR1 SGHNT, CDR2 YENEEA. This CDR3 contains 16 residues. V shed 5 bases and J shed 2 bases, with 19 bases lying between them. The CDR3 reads CASSVSGEGWAYEQYF. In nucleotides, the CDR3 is TGTGCCAGCAGCGTTAGCGGAGAGGGATGGGCCTACGAGCAGTACTTC.

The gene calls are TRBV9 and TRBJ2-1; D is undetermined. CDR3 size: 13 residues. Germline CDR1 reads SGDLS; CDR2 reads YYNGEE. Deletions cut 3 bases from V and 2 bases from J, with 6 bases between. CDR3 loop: CASSEYAYNEQFF. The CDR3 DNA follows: TGTGCCAGCAGCGAATATGCCTACAATGAGCAGTTCTTC.